Presented here are 25 T cell receptor beta chains from one specimen sequenced in a study of early T cells in non-severe SARS-CoV-2 infection. MiXCR, applied by TCRdb to the 5' RACE reads, yields one record per CDR3 protein. Of approximately 110,000 distinct CDR3 sequences in the sample, more than 13% were seen once. Sequenced input: whole blood. The receptors come from an adult who was a healthcare worker with PCR-confirmed SARS-CoV-2 infection or an uninfected control (not recorded which).

CDR3 coding DNA: TGTGCCAGCAGCCCCGCAACGGGACTAGAAGGTGCTGAGCAGTTCTTC. Translated, it gives CASSPATGLEGAEQFF. V gene TRBV7-9 combines with J gene TRBJ2-1; TRBD2 aligns across 8 bases. This CDR3 is built from 16 residues. Losses at the gene ends were 5 bases for V and 9 bases for J; bases not matched to a gene: 15. CDR1 and CDR2 (germline): SEHNR, FQNEAQ (reference sequence).

The genes are TRBV19 and TRBJ2-2, with no clear D. This CDR3 contains 12 residues. Germline V gene lookup returns CDR1 LNHDA and CDR2 SQIVND (reference sequence). V was cut by 8 bases and J by 6 bases, with 10 bases left in between. The CDR3 region has the DNA TGTGCCAGTTATAAAAGACCCGGGGAGCTGTTTTTT. It codes for CASYKRPGELFF.

This clonotype came up many times. V usage is TRBV30 and J usage is TRBJ1-2; TRBD1 agrees at 8 bases. Losses at the gene ends were 4 bases for V and 7 bases for J; bases not matched to a gene: 5. CDR3 length equals 12 residues. The germline gives CDR1 GTSNPN, CDR2 SVGIG (reference sequence). The CDR3 DNA is TGTGCCTGGATCCCAGGACAGGGTGGCTACACCTTC. It translates to CAWIPGQGGYTF.

This chain links TRBV27 with TRBJ2-2; D gene unclear. The CDR3 is made up of 13 amino acids. Looked up from germline, CDR1 is MNHEY and CDR2 is SMNVEV (reference sequence). The ends were cut back, 8 bases at V and 7 bases at J, with 14 bases in the middle. The CDR3 loop reads CASGRLPNGELFF. The CDR3 bases are TGTGCCAGCGGCCGCTTACCGAACGGGGAGCTGTTTTTT.

A few counts support this clonotype. The chain has TRBV30 and TRBJ1-4, with 7 bases lining up with TRBD1. V lost 5 bases to trimming and J lost 8 bases; unmatched junction nucleotides: 8. Germline V lookup: CDR1 GTSNPN, CDR2 SVGIG (reference sequence). The CDR3 sequence is 13 residues long. CDR3 region: CAWAGGFGEKLFF. CDR3 DNA sequence: TGTGCCTGGGCAGGGGGGTTCGGAGAAAAACTGTTTTTT.

V usage is TRBV29-1 and J usage is TRBJ2-7, with a tentative D call TRBD1 (8 bases). The CDR3 contains 11 residues. The V end lost 6 bases, the J end lost 11 bases, and 17 bases lay between the germline ends. CDR1 and CDR2 from the germline V gene are SQVTM and ANQGSEA. The CDR3 protein is CSVLWTGREYF. CDR3 DNA sequence: TGCAGCGTACTCTGGACAGGGAGGGAGTACTTC.

This clonotype was counted only a few times. This chain uses TRBV5-1 with TRBJ1-2; D call uncertain. Germline V lookup: CDR1 SGHRS, CDR2 YFSETQ. This CDR3 contains 14 residues. Deletions cut 0 bases from V and 6 bases from J, with 12 bases between. In DNA, the CDR3 is TGCGCCAGCAGCTTGGGAGAGGGAAGCGATGGCTACACCTTC. This sequence encodes CASSLGEGSDGYTF.

The V gene is TRBV7-9, the J gene TRBJ1-1, with a possible D match to TRBD1 (5 bases). This CDR3 region has 14 residues. CDR1 is SEHNR, CDR2 FQNEAQ, per germline (reference sequence). The germline V and J ends were trimmed by 5 bases and 5 bases, with 15 bases remaining between them. The CDR3 reads CASSPSVRGTEAFF. The DNA of the CDR3 is TGTGCCAGCAGCCCTTCAGTGAGGGGAACTGAAGCTTTCTTT.

This clonotype was recorded a few times. V usage is TRBV7-9 and J usage is TRBJ2-3; no definite D call. Germline V gene lookup returns CDR1 SEHNR and CDR2 FQNEAQ (reference sequence). Trimming took off 7 bases at V and 5 bases at J, with 10 bases between the two ends. This CDR3 is 12 amino acids long. CDR3 protein: CASTQIGDTQYF. The CDR3 region has the DNA TGTGCCAGCACCCAAATCGGAGATACGCAGTATTTT. The full variable domain, rest sourced from reference TRBV7-9 and TRBJ2-3, is DTGVSQNPRHKITKRGQNVTFRCDPISEHNRLYWYRQTLGQGPEFLTYFQNEAQLEKSRLLSDRFSAERPKGSFSTLEIQRTEQGDSAMYLCASTQIGDTQYFGPGTRLTVL.

The chain carries TRBV7-6 and TRBJ1-4; 7 bases line up with TRBD1. The J segment lost 5 bases and the V segment lost 5 bases, leaving 14 bases of the junction unmatched. CDR1 is SGHVS, CDR2 FNYEAQ, per germline. The CDR3 covers 17 residues. The CDR3 bases are TGTGCCAGCAGCCCCCGAGTAAGGGGGCAGCCAAATGAAAAACTGTTTTTT. Its protein is CASSPRVRGQPNEKLFF.

In this sample, this clonotype turned up many times. The rearrangement uses TRBV7-9 and TRBJ2-5; the match to TRBD2 covers 8 bases. Germline V gene lookup returns CDR1 SEHNR and CDR2 FQNEAQ (reference sequence). V trimming: 5 bases; J trimming: 2 bases; junction bases outside the gene matches: 7. CDR3 length equals 15 residues. CDR3 nucleotides: TGTGCCAGCAGCCGCTGGGTAGCGGGGCAAGAGACCCAGTACTTC. Its protein is CASSRWVAGQETQYF.

This sequence joins TRBV7-8 and TRBJ2-7, with 7 bases lining up with TRBD1. The CDR3 totals 13 residues. Per the germline V gene, CDR1 is SGHVS and CDR2 is FQNEAQ. The junction had 3 bases not matched to a gene; V was cut back by 5 bases and J by 2 bases. This CDR3 is CASSKGTAYEQYF. The CDR3 DNA sequence: TGTGCCAGCAGCAAGGGGACAGCCTACGAGCAGTACTTC.

This clonotype was found many times. J is TRBJ1-6 and V is TRBV6-6, with D unresolved. The CDR3 has 17 residues. Trimming took 2 bases from V and 1 from J, leaving 12 bases between them. Per the germline V gene, CDR1 is MNHNY and CDR2 is SVGAGI (reference sequence). The CDR3 protein is CASSYTLGGSYNSPLHF. DNA of the CDR3: TGTGCCAGCAGTTACACGCTGGGCGGATCCTATAATTCACCCCTCCACTTT.

This clonotype was found many times. The V call is TRBV18, the J call TRBJ1-2; D remains ambiguous. This CDR3 is 13 amino acids long. V was clipped by 3 bases and J by 7 bases, with 12 bases between them. Germline V lookup: CDR1 KGHSH, CDR2 LQKENI. The CDR3 protein is CASSPLATSGYTF. CDR3 nucleotides: TGTGCCAGCTCACCGCTGGCCACGAGTGGCTACACCTTC.

This clonotype was detected many times. The J gene is TRBJ1-4, the V gene TRBV6-5; D is unresolved. There are 14 residues in the CDR3. V lost 6 bases, J lost 5 bases, and 13 bases lay in between. Germline CDR1 reads MNHEY; CDR2 reads SVGAGI. The CDR3 loop is CASRLDGRNEKLFF. DNA for the CDR3: TGTGCCAGCAGACTCGACGGAAGGAATGAAAAACTGTTTTTT.

The J gene is TRBJ2-3, the V gene TRBV29-1, with TRBD2 matching 9 bases. Germline V lookup: CDR1 SQVTM, CDR2 ANQGSEA. The CDR3 is 13 residues long. V was clipped by 6 bases and J by 5 bases; unmatched bases: 6. CDR3 sequence (DNA): TGCAGCGTGCAGCGGGGGGCGGGAGATACGCAGTATTTT. Encoded protein: CSVQRGAGDTQYF.

This clonotype appeared a few times. This rearrangement joins TRBV3-1 to TRBJ1-5, with no clear D. The CDR3 extends over 13 amino acids. V was pared by 0 bases and J by 7 bases, with 7 bases between. Germline V gene data show CDR1 as LGHDT and CDR2 as YNNKEL (reference sequence). The CDR3 region is CASSQDTLQPQHF. The CDR3 nucleotides are TGTGCCAGCAGCCAAGACACTCTACAGCCCCAGCATTTT.

This chain links TRBV12-3 or TRBV12-4 with TRBJ1-3; the D gene is possibly TRBD1 (5 bases). CDR3 length equals 14 residues. V lost 6 bases and J lost 4, with 13 bases in between. CDR3 loop: CASRSGSEGNTIYF. As DNA, the CDR3 is TGTGCCAGCAGATCAGGGAGTGAGGGAAACACCATATATTTT.

The chain recombines TRBV14 with TRBJ1-2, with D unclear. V was clipped by 1 base and J by 5 bases, with 8 bases between them. This CDR3 is built from 13 residues. Per the germline V gene, CDR1 is SGHDN and CDR2 is FVKESK. The CDR3 reads CASSQGFPYGYTF. CDR3 DNA: TGTGCCAGCAGCCAAGGATTCCCGTATGGCTACACCTTC. The full variable domain, with the rest looked up from reference TRBV14 and TRBJ1-2, is EAGVTQFPSHSVIEKGQTVTLRCDPISGHDNLYWYRRVMGKEIKFLLHFVKESKQDESGMPNNRFLAERTGGTYSTLKVQPAELEDSGVYFCASSQGFPYGYTFGSGTRLTVV.

There are a few counts of this clonotype. V gene TRBV20-1 combines with J gene TRBJ2-5, with 7 bases fitting TRBD1. The J segment lost 0 bases and the V segment lost 5 bases, leaving 12 bases of the junction unmatched. Germline V gene lookup returns CDR1 DFQATT and CDR2 SNEGSKA (reference sequence). This CDR3 is 16 amino acids long. In DNA, the CDR3 is TGCAGTGCTCCCAATTCCGACAGGGCCTACCAAGAGACCCAGTACTTC. Translation gives CSAPNSDRAYQETQYF.

This clonotype showed up just a few times. A read error may produce the germline difference seen at one junction end. This chain uses TRBV3-1 with TRBJ2-7; a possible D gene is TRBD2 (5 bases). The CDR3 consists of 12 residues. Germline lookup yields CDR1 LGHDT and CDR2 YNNKEL (reference sequence). The CDR3 sequence is CASRATPGLLDF. The CDR3 DNA is TGTGCCAGCAGAGCAACCCCCGGACTTCTTGACTTC.

The V and J genes are TRBV19 and TRBJ1-5; 7 nucleotides line up with TRBD1. The V and J ends lost 7 bases and 7 bases, in that order; junction bases with no gene match: 7. CDR3 length equals 13 residues. CDR1 is LNHDA, CDR2 SQIVND, per germline (reference sequence). In nucleotides, the CDR3 is TGTGCCAGTACCCCAGGGGGGTACCAGCCCCAGCATTTT. Its translation is CASTPGGYQPQHF. The full variable domain, rest sourced from reference TRBV19 and TRBJ1-5, is DGGITQSPKYLFRKEGQNVTLSCEQNLNHDAMYWYRQDPGQGLRLIYYSQIVNDFQKGDIAEGYSVSREKKESFPLTVTSAQKNPTAFYLCASTPGGYQPQHFGDGTRLSIL.

In its sample, this clonotype was seen a few times. The chain joins TRBV7-2 to TRBJ2-1, with D unresolved. V gave up 2 bases and J gave up 7 bases, with 9 bases separating them. Germline CDR1 SGHTA, CDR2 FQGNSA. The CDR3 covers 13 residues. CDR3 DNA: TGTGCCAGCAGCTTAACCGTAGTGAATGAGCAGTTCTTC. It encodes CASSLTVVNEQFF.

The gene calls are TRBV6-2 or TRBV6-3 and TRBJ2-7, with TRBD1 as a possible D gene (5 bases). The germline gives CDR1 MNHEY, CDR2 SVGEGT. V was cut by 7 bases and J by 5 bases, with 9 bases left in between. The CDR3 has 11 residues. The CDR3 coding sequence is TGTGCCAGCACTAGGGGCCACGAGCAGTACTTC. This codes for CASTRGHEQYF.

This clonotype was detected a few times. The V gene is TRBV12-3 or TRBV12-4, the J gene TRBJ1-2; 7 bases line up with TRBD1. The CDR3 has 13 amino acids. V lost 3 bases and J lost 8; bases outside the gene matches: 6. CDR3 in DNA: TGTGCCAGCAGTTTGAGGGGGCGGCGGGGCTACACCTTC. Translated, it gives CASSLRGRRGYTF.